Given below is one T cell receptor (beta chain) in context. As originally analysed: Nucleated cell counts were estimated from reference gene primer amplification. The repertoire was sequenced with immunoSEQ multiplex PCR; TCRdb's copy has only in-frame clones and lacks some. Clonal size and the V and J genes are those of that table, whereas D and trimming came from the DNA. Of about 270,000 clones in the sample, approximately 82% were seen once. CDR1 is SGHTA, CDR2 FQGNSA, per germline. The length of the CDR3 is 14 residues. The V gene end was trimmed by 1 base and the J gene end by 7 bases; junction bases not matched to a gene: 4. The data were obtained in a study of blood T cell repertoires in COVID-19. Study-wide background: Some COVID-19 samples were acute and others convalescent; all came from the United States, Italy and Spain.

The source of this sequence is a woman younger than 30 with acute or convalescent COVID-19. The gene calls are TRBV7-2 and TRBJ2-5, with 9 bases that match TRBD2. Material for sequencing was peripheral blood. CDR3 in amino acids: CASSLVAGDRTQYF. The CDR3 DNA is TGTGCCAGCAGCTTAGTAGCGGGAGACAGGACCCAGTACTTC. The full variable domain, with the rest looked up from reference TRBV7-2 and TRBJ2-5, is GAGVSQSPSNKVTEKGKDVELRCDPISGHTALYWYRQSLGQGLEFLIYFQGNSAPDKSGLPSDRFSAERTGGSVSTLTIQRTQQEDSAVYLCASSLVAGDRTQYFGPGTRLLVL.